Below, 27 T cell receptor beta chains from the same sample are listed, as sequenced in a study of graft-versus-host responses after intestinal transplantation. These receptors' antigens are unknown. Sequenced by immunoSEQ multiplex PCR; TCRdb stores in-frame clones only, minus some. The sample lists 89,000 or so clones, about four fifths occurring once. The input for sequencing was unstimulated CD4+ T cells sorted from spleen or lymph node cells, taken before intestinal transplant. These receptors were taken from a human donor who received an intestinal transplant.

This clone has a single count. The rearrangement joins TRBV28 to TRBJ1-5; D is undetermined. V was clipped by 2 bases and J by 4 bases, with 15 bases between them. CDR3 size: 16 residues. Germline V gives CDR1 MDHEN, CDR2 SYDVKM. CDR3 loop: CASSLRGFESNQPQHF. The CDR3, as DNA: TGTGCCAGCAGTTTAAGAGGGTTCGAGAGTAATCAGCCCCAGCATTTT.

This clone was seen once. The chain combines TRBV19 with TRBJ1-2; perhaps TRBD1 as D (5 bases). Germline V lookup: CDR1 LNHDA, CDR2 SQIVND (reference sequence). The CDR3 sequence is 12 residues long. Trimming shortened V by 8 bases and J by 12 bases, and 19 bases separated the two germline ends. CDR3 DNA: TGTGCCAGTGAACAGGCTAACTATGGGCACACCTTC. Translation gives CASEQANYGHTF.

The V call is TRBV5-8, the J call TRBJ2-5; 11 nucleotides align to TRBD2. The CDR3 has 17 amino acids. The germline gives CDR1 SGHTS, CDR2 YDEGEE. Trimming took 4 bases from V and 4 from J; bases not matched to a gene: 12. The CDR3 DNA is TGTGCCAGCAGCCCTGTAGCGGGGGGGTCCGGGCGAGAGACCCAGTACTTC. This sequence encodes CASSPVAGGSGRETQYF.

This clone has just one count. The V gene is TRBV7-2, the J gene TRBJ2-2; a possible D gene is TRBD2 (6 bases). Germline V CDR1 and CDR2: SGHTA, FQGNSA. The CDR3 runs 15 residues. The V end was cut by 1 base, the J end by 7 bases, with 13 bases between. The CDR3 nucleotides are TGTGCCAGCAGCTTAGTACTAGCATTAGGCGGGGAGCTGTTTTTT. It translates to CASSLVLALGGELFF.

This sequence joins TRBV6-5 and TRBJ1-5, with TRBD1 identical over 11 bases. V was pared by 4 bases and J by 1 base, with 3 bases of the junction left unmatched. The germline V gene has CDR1 MNHEY and CDR2 SVGAGI. The CDR3 loop spans 16 amino acids. CDR3 protein: CASSWGDRGSNQPQHF. DNA for the CDR3: TGTGCCAGCAGTTGGGGGGACAGGGGGAGCAATCAGCCCCAGCATTTT.

The V call is TRBV6-5, the J call TRBJ1-1, with 7 bases fitting TRBD1. The CDR3 extends over 14 amino acids. Per the germline V gene, CDR1 is MNHEY and CDR2 is SVGAGI. The V and J ends lost 6 bases and 8 bases, in that order; junction bases with no gene match: 12. The DNA for the CDR3 is TGTGCCAGCAGAATGGACAGGCCCGTCCGGGAAGCTTTCTTT. The encoded protein is CASRMDRPVREAFF.

The J gene is TRBJ2-5, the V gene TRBV9, with 7 bases that match TRBD2. Germline values: CDR1 SGDLS, CDR2 YYNGEE. CDR3 size: 17 residues. Germline trimming cut 0 bases from V and 2 bases from J; bases unmatched to any gene: 10. The CDR3 bases are TGTGCCAGCAGCGTAGGGGTTGACACCGGGGGGCAAGAGACCCAGTACTTC. It yields the protein CASSVGVDTGGQETQYF.

This sequence joins TRBV5-6 and TRBJ2-7, with a weak D call TRBD1 (6 bases). This CDR3 is built from 15 residues. Germline V gene sequence: CDR1 SGHDT, CDR2 YYEEEE. The V end lost 4 bases, the J end lost 6 bases, and 20 bases lay between the germline ends. CDR3 amino acids: CASSDLMRGILEQYF. The CDR3 DNA reads as TGTGCCAGCAGCGACCTGATGAGGGGGATCCTCGAGCAGTACTTC.

The chain combines TRBV4-2 with TRBJ2-2, with TRBD1 matching 9 bases. This CDR3 is 16 amino acids long. Germline CDR1 LGHNA, CDR2 YNFKEQ. V shed 2 bases and J 7 bases; nucleotides not matched to a gene: 8. The CDR3 DNA sequence: TGTGCCAGCAGCCAACTGGACAGGGGAGAGGGCGGGGAGCTGTTTTTT. This codes for CASSQLDRGEGGELFF.

The chain couples TRBV28 to TRBJ2-7; D unresolved. CDR3 size: 11 residues. V dropped 5 bases and J dropped 7 bases, with 9 bases sitting between them. Germline-derived CDR1 and CDR2 are MDHEN and SYDVKM. The CDR3 loop is CASSVAGEQYF. CDR3 sequence (DNA): TGTGCCAGCAGTGTGGCAGGAGAGCAGTACTTC.

The chain links TRBV5-1 to TRBJ2-7; possibly TRBD2 for D (6 bases). V gave up 0 bases and J gave up 2 bases, with 9 bases separating them. The CDR3 contains 14 residues. The germline V gene has CDR1 SGHRS and CDR2 YFSETQ. Here the CDR3 reads CASSLVAATYEQYF. CDR3 in DNA: TGCGCCAGCAGCTTGGTAGCGGCGACCTACGAGCAGTACTTC. Full variable domain (remainder filled in from reference TRBV5-1 and TRBJ2-7): KAGVTQTPRYLIKTRGQQVTLSCSPISGHRSVSWYQQTPGQGLQFLFEYFSETQRNKGNFPGRFSGRQFSNSRSEMNVSTLELGDSALYLCASSLVAATYEQYFGPGTRLTVT.

The chain combines TRBV5-1 with TRBJ2-5; 7 bases map to TRBD1. The length of the CDR3 is 19 residues. J gave up 1 base and V 4 bases, and 19 bases lay outside the gene matches. Germline V CDR1 and CDR2: SGHRS, YFSETQ. CDR3 loop: CASSRWDRGAGNPQETQYF. In nucleotides, the CDR3 is TGCGCCAGCAGCCGCTGGGACAGAGGGGCCGGCAACCCCCAAGAGACCCAGTACTTC.

The J gene is TRBJ1-1, the V gene TRBV15, with D perhaps matching TRBD1 (5 bases). The V and J ends lost 6 bases and 1 base respectively, with 9 bases between them. In germline, CDR1 is LNHNV, CDR2 YYDKDF (reference sequence). This CDR3 has 13 amino acids. CDR3 coding DNA: TGTGCCACCAGTAGGGGCCGGAACACTGAAGCTTTCTTT. Protein product: CATSRGRNTEAFF.

V is TRBV7-2 and J is TRBJ1-5, with D tentatively TRBD1 (5 bases). Germline V gene data show CDR1 as SGHTA and CDR2 as FQGNSA. This CDR3 spans 15 amino acids. V lost 0 bases to trimming and J lost 5 bases, with 11 bases between them. The CDR3: CASSLARGEYQPQHF. CDR3 sequence (DNA): TGTGCCAGCAGCTTAGCTCGGGGGGAGTATCAGCCCCAGCATTTT.

The V and J genes are TRBV7-6 and TRBJ2-5; 10 nucleotides agree with TRBD2. With V trimmed by 1 base and J by 4 bases, 0 bases remained unmatched. CDR1 and CDR2 (germline): SGHVS, FNYEAQ. CDR3 size: 14 residues. The CDR3 DNA reads TGTGCCAGCAGCTTAGTAGCGGGAGGAGAGACCCAGTACTTC. The encoded protein is CASSLVAGGETQYF.

The rearrangement joins TRBV15 to TRBJ1-5; D perhaps matches TRBD1 (6 bases). The germline CDR1 and CDR2 sequences are LNHNV and YYDKDF (reference sequence). Trimming pared 4 bases from V and 5 bases from J, leaving 9 bases between. The CDR3 is made up of 13 amino acids. The CDR3 reads CATSKSGDQPQHF. Here the CDR3 DNA reads TGTGCCACCAGCAAGTCAGGGGATCAGCCCCAGCATTTT. Using reference TRBV15 and TRBJ1-5 for the parts outside the CDR3, the full variable domain is DAMVIQNPRYQVTQFGKPVTLSCSQTLNHNVMYWYQQKSSQAPKLLFHYYDKDFNNEADTPDNFQSRRPNTSFCFLDIRSPGLGDTAMYLCATSKSGDQPQHFGDGTRLSIL.

The rearrangement links TRBV29-1 to TRBJ2-7; 9 bases map to TRBD1. Germline CDR1 SQVTM, CDR2 ANQGSEA. V shed 7 bases, J shed 7 bases, and the junction held 11 bases outside the gene matches. The CDR3 extends over 13 amino acids. The CDR3, as DNA: TGCAGCGCCCGCGCCGGACAGGGGAGGGAGCAGTACTTC. Its protein is CSARAGQGREQYF.

This chain links TRBV19 with TRBJ1-6; possibly TRBD1 for D (5 bases). V was clipped by 5 bases and J by 0 bases, with 14 bases between them. The germline V gene encodes CDR1 LNHDA and CDR2 SQIVND (reference sequence). The CDR3 runs to 17 residues. This CDR3 reads CASSSQQRGSYNSPLHF. CDR3 nucleotide sequence: TGTGCCAGTAGTTCGCAACAAAGGGGCTCCTATAATTCACCCCTCCACTTT.

This clone has only a few counts. V usage is TRBV27 and J usage is TRBJ1-3; D remains ambiguous. V lost 2 bases to trimming and J lost 4 bases, with 24 bases between them. The V gene's germline CDR1 is MNHEY and CDR2 SMNVEV (reference sequence). The CDR3 has 19 residues. The CDR3 DNA reads TGTGCCAGCAGTTTAAGGAGCGGCCCCCCGGGGAAACAGGGAAACACCATATATTTT. Protein product: CASSLRSGPPGKQGNTIYF.

The chain employs TRBV7-8 and TRBJ1-2; 8 bases are shared with TRBD1. The CDR3 runs to 15 residues. V lost 0 bases and J lost 7; bases outside the gene matches: 7. Germline V gene data show CDR1 as SGHVS and CDR2 as FQNEAQ. CDR3 loop: CASSLAIPDRAGYTF. The CDR3 DNA follows: TGTGCCAGCAGCTTAGCGATCCCGGACAGGGCTGGCTACACCTTC.

This chain connects TRBV7-3 to TRBJ2-1; 7 nucleotides match TRBD1. Trimming removed 5 bases from V and 0 bases from J; junction bases left unmatched: 10. This CDR3 has 17 amino acids. The germline V gene encodes CDR1 SGHTA and CDR2 FQGTGA. CDR3 bases: TGTGCCAGCAGCCTACGACAGGGCCTAACCTCCTACAATGAGCAGTTCTTC. Translation gives CASSLRQGLTSYNEQFF.

The chain links TRBV4-1 to TRBJ1-2, with a tentative D call TRBD1 (5 bases). Germline V gene lookup returns CDR1 MGHRA and CDR2 YSYEKL. The CDR3 has 15 amino acids. Trimming stripped 4 bases from V and 3 bases from J, with 15 bases between. This CDR3 reads CASSPGLRGDYGYTF. CDR3 DNA sequence: TGCGCCAGCAGCCCGGGACTCCGGGGGGACTATGGCTACACCTTC.

This clone was seen just once. The chain couples TRBV25-1 to TRBJ1-6, with 7 positions matching TRBD1. Germline V gene data show CDR1 as MGHDK and CDR2 as SYGVNS. The CDR3 is 18 residues long. J was trimmed by 6 bases and V by 7 bases; bases with no gene match: 18. In nucleotides, the CDR3 is TGTGCCAGCAACCCCACCGCCCGGGACAGAGCTTTTAATTCACCCCTCCACTTT. It specifies CASNPTARDRAFNSPLHF.

V gene TRBV7-2 combines with J gene TRBJ1-5, with 8 bases that match TRBD1. The J segment lost 6 bases and the V segment lost 0 bases, leaving 13 bases of the junction unmatched. This CDR3 has 18 residues. The germline V gene encodes CDR1 SGHTA and CDR2 FQGNSA. The CDR3 region has the DNA TGTGCCAGCAGCTTAGCGGCGTCAGGGGGCACTTTACGTCAGCCCCAGCATTTT. This encodes CASSLAASGGTLRQPQHF.

The chain carries TRBV5-4 and TRBJ2-7; 12 bases fit TRBD2. V lost 4 bases and J lost 3; bases outside the gene matches: 5. There are 15 residues in the CDR3. Germline loops: CDR1 SGHNT, CDR2 YYREEE (reference sequence). Here the CDR3 reads CASSRLAGEVYEQYF. The CDR3 DNA is TGTGCCAGCAGCAGACTAGCGGGAGAGGTCTACGAGCAGTACTTC.

DNA for the CDR3: TGTGCCAGCAGCGTAGGTCACAGGTACTACCCTGGGGCCAACGTCCTGACTTTC. It yields the protein CASSVGHRYYPGANVLTF. This sequence joins TRBV9 and TRBJ2-6, with D possibly TRBD1 on 5 matching bases. Trimming stripped 0 bases from V and 2 bases from J, with 15 bases between. Germline-derived CDR1 and CDR2 are SGDLS and YYNGEE. There are 18 residues in the CDR3.

V usage is TRBV5-6 and J usage is TRBJ1-1, with no clear D. V lost 0 bases to trimming and J lost 4 bases, with 7 bases between them. The CDR3 has 13 residues. CDR1 SGHDT and CDR2 YYEEEE come from the germline V gene. The CDR3 region has the DNA TGTGCCAGCAGCTTGGGCGAGAGCACTGAAGCTTTCTTT. This translates into CASSLGESTEAFF.